What follows are 3 T cell receptor beta chains derived from one specimen sequenced in a study of naive and memory T cell subsets. An equimolar mix of two oligonucleotides served as the beta constant-region primer for TRBC1 and TRBC2. Four rounds of PCR amplified the ligated cDNA using nested alpha and beta constant-region primers plus SP2. TCRdb used MiXCR to reprocess the UMI-ligation and nested PCR reads, holding one entry per CDR3 protein. Of about 120,000 distinct CDR3 sequences detected, roughly 36% appear once; the ten largest clones hold roughly 0.86%. The specimen was central memory CD4+ T cells from blood. The origin of the receptors is a human donor in good health.

In its sample, this clonotype was seen many times. The V call is TRBV18, the J call TRBJ2-7; no clear D. CDR1 is KGHSH and CDR2 is LQKENI in the germline V gene. CDR3 length: 14 residues. Trimming stripped 4 bases from V and 3 bases from J, with 13 bases between. DNA for the CDR3: TGTGCCAGCTCACACACGGATAATATCTACGAGCAGTACTTC. Translating it yields CASSHTDNIYEQYF.

The chain recombines TRBV30 with TRBJ2-6; D unclear. The CDR3 is made up of 16 amino acids. Germline CDR1 is GTSNPN and CDR2 is SVGIG (reference sequence). Trimming shortened V by 1 base and J by 0 bases, and 10 bases separated the two germline ends. CDR3 DNA sequence: TGTGCCTGGAGTGCCCTGGGGATCTCTGGGGCCAACGTCCTGACTTTC. Its translation: CAWSALGISGANVLTF.

This rearrangement joins TRBV11-3 to TRBJ2-2; D is ambiguous. The CDR3 is 13 amino acids. V shed 5 bases and J shed 1 base, with 5 bases lying between them. Germline V gene data show CDR1 as SGHNT and CDR2 as YENEEA. CDR3 in amino acids: CASSVGNTGELFF. For the CDR3, the DNA is TGTGCCAGCAGCGTAGGGAACACCGGGGAGCTGTTTTTT.